The clone carrying this T cell receptor (beta chain) has more than one count but fewer than ten. Its antigen remains unidentified. Healthy Caucasian individuals from Russia aged 6 to 90 served as donors. PBMCs, at least 7 million per sample, were isolated. The amount of total RNA extracted per sample was at least 6 micrograms. The data were taken from a study of blood T cells in healthy people across ages. Overall study findings and caveats: Those diversity estimates obtained from one million T cells were thought to be underestimates.

The CDR3 covers 14 residues. The junction had 4 bases not matched to a gene; V was cut back by 6 bases and J by 2 bases. CDR1 LNHDA and CDR2 SQIVND come from the germline V gene (reference sequence). Primed by a sample-barcoded 5' primer and a J-beta primer mix, a second PCR proceeded for roughly 6 to 12 cycles. TCRdb reprocessed the 5' RACE reads via MiXCR and lists one record per CDR3 protein. The sample shows about 570,000 distinct CDR3 sequences, 27% of them seen only once. The sequenced sample consisted of blood. The receptor was derived from a woman aged 70-85 years in good health. The rearrangement links TRBV19 to TRBJ1-2, with 9 positions matching TRBD1. The CDR3 sequence is CASRRQGVNYGYTF. The DNA for the CDR3 is TGTGCCAGTAGAAGACAGGGGGTGAACTATGGCTACACCTTC.